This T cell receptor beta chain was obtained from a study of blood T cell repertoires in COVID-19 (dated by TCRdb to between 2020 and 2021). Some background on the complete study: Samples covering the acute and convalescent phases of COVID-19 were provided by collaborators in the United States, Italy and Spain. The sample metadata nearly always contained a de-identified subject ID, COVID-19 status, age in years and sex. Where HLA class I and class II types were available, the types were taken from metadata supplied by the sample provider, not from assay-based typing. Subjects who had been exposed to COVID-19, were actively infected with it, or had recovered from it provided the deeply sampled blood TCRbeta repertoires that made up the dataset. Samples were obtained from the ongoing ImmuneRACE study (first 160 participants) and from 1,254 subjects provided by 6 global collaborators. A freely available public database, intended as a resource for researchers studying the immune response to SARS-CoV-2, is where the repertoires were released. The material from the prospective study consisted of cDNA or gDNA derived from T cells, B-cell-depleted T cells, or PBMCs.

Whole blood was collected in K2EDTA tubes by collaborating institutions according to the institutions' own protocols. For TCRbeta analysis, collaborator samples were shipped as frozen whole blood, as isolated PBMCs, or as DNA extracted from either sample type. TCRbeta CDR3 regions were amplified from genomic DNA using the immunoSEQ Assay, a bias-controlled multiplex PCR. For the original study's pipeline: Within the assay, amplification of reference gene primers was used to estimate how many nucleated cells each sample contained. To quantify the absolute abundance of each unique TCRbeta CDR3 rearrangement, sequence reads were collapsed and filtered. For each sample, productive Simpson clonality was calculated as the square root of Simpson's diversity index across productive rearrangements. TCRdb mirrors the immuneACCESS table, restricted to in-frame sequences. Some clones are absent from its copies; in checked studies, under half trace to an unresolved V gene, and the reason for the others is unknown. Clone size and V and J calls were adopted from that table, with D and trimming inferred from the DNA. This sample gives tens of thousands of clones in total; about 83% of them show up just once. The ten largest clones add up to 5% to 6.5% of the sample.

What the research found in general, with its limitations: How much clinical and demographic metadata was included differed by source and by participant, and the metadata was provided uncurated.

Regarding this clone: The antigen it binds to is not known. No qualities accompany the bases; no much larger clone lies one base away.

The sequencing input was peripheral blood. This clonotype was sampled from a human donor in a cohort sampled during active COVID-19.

In nucleotides, the sequence is TGTGCCAGCAGCTTAGGTTCGGTCTGGCAGGGGGACAATGAGCAGTTCTTC. It is translated as CASSLGSVWQGDNEQFF. The chain couples TRBV7-8 to TRBJ2-1; TRBD1 agrees with 7 junctional bases. Clipping removes 1 base from V and 5 bases from J, with 11 as the unmatched junction base count. Counted from cysteine to phenylalanine, this CDR3 has 17 amino acids. Solely the CDR3 DNA is kept, with 51 bases framed from the first base. CDR1 is given as SGHVS and CDR2 as FQNEAQ, both from the germline V gene.